This record covers a single T cell receptor beta chain. The data stem from a study of T cell changes during pregnancy in multiple sclerosis. The CDR3 runs 14 residues. J lost 8 bases, V lost 7 bases, and 10 bases had no gene match. CDR1 MNHNS and CDR2 SASEGT come from the germline V gene. Profiling relied on immunoSEQ multiplex PCR, and the TCRdb table lists in-frame clones only, not all of them. Of tens of thousands of clones in the sample, about 89% were seen once. This sequence joins TRBV6-1 and TRBJ2-1, with TRBD1 identical over 8 bases. This specimen was CD4+ T cells from peripheral blood mononuclear cells, taken in the first trimester of pregnancy. The TCR was taken from a female donor with multiple sclerosis, enrolled in a pregnancy study. This CDR3 is CASTQGARRDEQFF. CDR3 DNA sequence: TGTGCCAGCACCCAGGGGGCGCGTAGAGATGAGCAGTTCTTC.